A single sample is the source of the 25 T cell receptor beta chains below, sequenced in a study of cytomegalovirus exposure and HLA in healthy donors. The PCR ran on 60 Vbeta and 13 Jbeta primers. Here immunoSEQ multiplex PCR was the method, and the copy in TCRdb shows in-frame clones only, minus some. Altogether about 160,000 clones are present, roughly 85% being singletons, with the ten largest covering 1%. Specimen: PBMCs. These TCRs come from a boy younger than 10 in good health and CMV-seronegative.

The chain employs TRBV5-1 and TRBJ1-1; possible D gene TRBD1, 5 bases. CDR1 and CDR2 from the germline V gene are SGHRS and YFSETQ. The germline V and J ends were trimmed by 2 bases and 1 base, with 15 bases remaining between them. The CDR3 length is 16 residues. The CDR3 DNA is TGCGCCAGCAGCTTTGAACCGGGACTCTCGAACACTGAAGCTTTCTTT. Its translation: CASSFEPGLSNTEAFF.

V gene TRBV21-1 combines with J gene TRBJ2-3; the table names TRBD2, a call not compared with the DNA. TRBV21-1 represents a pseudogene. The CDR3 sequence is 20 residues long. As DNA, the CDR3 is TGTGCCAGCAGCAATCACCCACTAGCGGGAGACTTTCTTGACACAGATACGCAGTATTTT. It encodes CASSNHPLAGDFLDTDTQYF.

The V and J genes are TRBV15 and TRBJ1-4; 8 bases fit TRBD1. After removal of 3 bases from V and 10 bases from J, the junction contained 4 bases not matched to a gene. This CDR3 has 13 residues. Germline V gene lookup returns CDR1 LNHNV and CDR2 YYDKDF (reference sequence). DNA for the CDR3: TGTGCCACCAGCAGCGACAGGGGCAGAAAACTGTTTTTT. It translates to CATSSDRGRKLFF.

V and J are TRBV29-1 and TRBJ2-3; TRBD2 is a possible D gene (6 bases). The CDR3 runs 16 residues. Trimming removed 3 bases from V and 2 bases from J, with 18 bases in between. CDR1 SQVTM and CDR2 ANQGSEA come from the germline V gene. Here the CDR3 reads CSVDSRGSVLTDTQYF. CDR3 DNA sequence: TGCAGCGTTGACTCCCGGGGGTCCGTACTCACAGATACGCAGTATTTT.

The CDR3 is CASSPAVARAYEQYF. The CDR3 coding sequence is TGTGCCAGTAGTCCTGCGGTAGCTCGGGCCTACGAGCAGTACTTC. This chain connects TRBV19 to TRBJ2-7; D remains unclear. Germline lookup yields CDR1 LNHDA and CDR2 SQIVND (reference sequence). The germline V and J ends were trimmed by 5 bases and 2 bases, with 16 bases remaining between them. This CDR3 region has 15 residues.

V usage is TRBV14 and J usage is TRBJ1-1; D gene unclear. Germline V gene data show CDR1 as SGHDN and CDR2 as FVKESK. Trimming stripped 2 bases from V and 1 base from J, with 11 bases between. The CDR3 runs to 15 residues. Written as DNA, the CDR3 is TGTGCCAGCAGCCAAATTGACAACCCGAACACTGAAGCTTTCTTT. Translated: CASSQIDNPNTEAFF.

The chain links TRBV5-1 to TRBJ1-1; TRBD1 matches 8 bases. The CDR3 has 14 residues. Germline CDR1 is SGHRS and CDR2 is YFSETQ. The trim removed 4 bases at V and 6 bases at J, leaving 8 bases unmatched. The CDR3 coding sequence is TGCGCCAGCAGCCTGAGGGGACAGGCGTCTGAAGCTTTCTTT. Amino acid sequence: CASSLRGQASEAFF. Full variable domain (outside the CDR3, taken from reference TRBV5-1 and TRBJ1-1): KAGVTQTPRYLIKTRGQQVTLSCSPISGHRSVSWYQQTPGQGLQFLFEYFSETQRNKGNFPGRFSGRQFSNSRSEMNVSTLELGDSALYLCASSLRGQASEAFFGQGTRLTVV.

The V and J genes are TRBV6-1 and TRBJ1-2, with 7 bases fitting TRBD1. Looked up from germline, CDR1 is MNHNS and CDR2 is SASEGT. Trimming at V came to 3 bases and at J to 8 bases, leaving 18 bases not matched to a gene. The CDR3 extends over 17 amino acids. The CDR3 nucleotides read TGTGCCAGCAGTGACCCAATACAGGGGAAGGTTTGGAGGGGCTACACCTTC. It is translated as CASSDPIQGKVWRGYTF.

The rearrangement joins TRBV5-4 to TRBJ1-1; tentative D call: TRBD1 (5 bases). The germline V gene encodes CDR1 SGHNT and CDR2 YYREEE (reference sequence). The CDR3 is 12 amino acids. The ends were cut back, 5 bases at V and 7 bases at J, with 12 bases in the middle. The CDR3 nucleotides read TGTGCCAGCAGTTCTCAGGGAGGTGAAGCTTTCTTT. Translating gives CASSSQGGEAFF.

The chain couples TRBV5-6 to TRBJ2-7, with D tentatively TRBD1 (5 bases). Germline CDR1 is SGHDT and CDR2 is YYEEEE. CDR3 length: 14 residues. V was shortened by 1 base and J by 0 bases, with 8 bases between the two germline ends. For the CDR3, the DNA is TGTGCCAGCAGCTTGTGGGGCAGCTCCTACGAGCAGTACTTC. It codes for CASSLWGSSYEQYF.

V and J are TRBV11-2 and TRBJ1-4; 7 nucleotides match TRBD1. V shed 5 bases, J shed 6 bases, and the junction held 9 bases outside the gene matches. This CDR3 has 15 amino acids. Germline lookup yields CDR1 SGHAT and CDR2 FQNNGV. This chain's CDR3 is CASSTLRGKDEKLFF. Written as DNA, the CDR3 is TGTGCCAGCAGCACGCTCAGGGGGAAAGATGAAAAACTGTTTTTT.

A remark on this clone: Other DNA sequences of this sample code for an identical CDR3. This chain joins TRBV27 and TRBJ2-7; D may be TRBD2 (5 bases). Germline V lookup: CDR1 MNHEY, CDR2 SMNVEV (reference sequence). Trimming took off 6 bases at V and 3 bases at J, with 15 bases between the two ends. CDR3 length: 14 residues. The CDR3 sequence is CASRGSGIYYEQYF. DNA for the CDR3: TGTGCCAGCAGAGGGAGCGGAATTTACTACGAGCAGTACTTC.

This clone was found once. The chain couples TRBV11-2 to TRBJ2-7; 7 bases fit TRBD2. The CDR3 is made up of 13 amino acids. The germline V gene encodes CDR1 SGHAT and CDR2 FQNNGV. Germline trimming cut 11 bases from V and 6 bases from J; bases unmatched to any gene: 13. The CDR3 nucleotides are TGTGCCTCGGGGCCAGCGGGGCCGCCCGAGCAGTACGTC. Protein: CASGPAGPPEQYV.

The chain combines TRBV19 with TRBJ1-5; 10 nucleotides align to TRBD1. The CDR3 consists of 16 residues. In germline, CDR1 is LNHDA, CDR2 SQIVND (reference sequence). V was clipped by 1 base and J by 4 bases; unmatched bases: 4. CDR3 nucleotides: TGTGCCAGTAGTATAGTGGGACAGGGGTATAATCAGCCCCAGCATTTT. It translates to CASSIVGQGYNQPQHF. Variable domain in full (rest from reference TRBV19 and TRBJ1-5): DGGITQSPKYLFRKEGQNVTLSCEQNLNHDAMYWYRQDPGQGLRLIYYSQIVNDFQKGDIAEGYSVSREKKESFPLTVTSAQKNPTAFYLCASSIVGQGYNQPQHFGDGTRLSIL.

The chain carries TRBV5-4 and TRBJ2-1; no definite D call. Trimming removed 4 bases at V and 7 bases at J, with 9 bases between. The germline CDR1 and CDR2 sequences are SGHNT and YYREEE (reference sequence). The CDR3 runs to 12 residues. In DNA form, the CDR3 reads TGTGCCAGCAGCCGTGCCCAGAATGAGCAGTTCTTC. It encodes CASSRAQNEQFF.

This clone was picked up one time. The gene calls are TRBV21-1 and TRBJ1-2; TRBD1 reflects the table's D call only, with no check against the DNA. TRBV21-1 is a listed pseudogene. The CDR3 has 13 amino acids. The CDR3 sequence is CASNNRGSDGYTF. In DNA form, the CDR3 reads TGTGCCAGCAATAACAGGGGTTCGGATGGCTACACCTTC.

This sequence joins TRBV9 and TRBJ2-3, with a tentative D call TRBD2 (6 bases). V lost 3 bases and J lost 2, with 13 bases in between. Germline assignment: CDR1 SGDLS and CDR2 YYNGEE. This CDR3 has 15 residues. The CDR3 DNA reads as TGTGCCAGCAGCGGACCGGGACTCCACACAGATACGCAGTATTTT. Translated, it gives CASSGPGLHTDTQYF. Complete variable domain (other parts from reference TRBV9 and TRBJ2-3): DSGVTQTPKHLITATGQRVTLRCSPRSGDLSVYWYQQSLDQGLQFLIQYYNGEERAKGNILERFSAQQFPDLHSELNLSSLELGDSALYFCASSGPGLHTDTQYFGPGTRLTVL.

This rearrangement joins TRBV5-6 to TRBJ2-2, with 9 bases fitting TRBD1. Germline-derived CDR1 and CDR2 are SGHDT and YYEEEE. The CDR3 has 17 amino acids. The V and J ends lost 3 bases and 4 bases, in that order; junction bases with no gene match: 10. In DNA form, the CDR3 reads TGTGCCAGCAGCTGGCGGGCGGGACAGGGTGGCACCGGGGAGCTGTTTTTT. Its translation: CASSWRAGQGGTGELFF.

The J gene is TRBJ2-3, the V gene TRBV10-3; 7 nucleotides line up with TRBD1. V shed 5 bases, J shed 2 bases, and the junction held 1 base outside the gene matches. Per germline, CDR1 ENHRY and CDR2 SYGVKD. CDR3 size: 13 residues. CDR3 sequence: CAISQGDTDTQYF. The CDR3 nucleotides are TGTGCCATCAGTCAGGGGGACACAGATACGCAGTATTTT.

The chain is built from TRBV6-1 and TRBJ1-3; D perhaps matches TRBD1 (5 bases). V was cut by 7 bases and J by 2 bases, with 9 bases left in between. The germline V gene has CDR1 MNHNS and CDR2 SASEGT. This CDR3 spans 13 amino acids. This chain's CDR3 is CASTGGAGNTIYF. In nucleotides, the CDR3 is TGTGCCAGCACGGGAGGGGCTGGAAACACCATATATTTT.

The chain combines TRBV29-1 with TRBJ2-3; no clear D gene. The V end was cut by 4 bases, the J end by 4 bases, with 9 bases between. This CDR3 comprises 12 residues. CDR1 is SQVTM and CDR2 is ANQGSEA in the germline V gene. The CDR3 DNA reads TGCAGCGTTGCCGAGGTTCCAGATACGCAGTATTTT. Translated: CSVAEVPDTQYF.

This clone was picked up one time. The chain employs TRBV10-3 and TRBJ1-2; 8 bases fit TRBD1. Looked up from germline, CDR1 is ENHRY and CDR2 is SYGVKD. The CDR3 loop spans 14 amino acids. The ends lost 5 bases at V and 8 bases at J; junction bases unmatched: 10. CDR3 protein: CAISPGQGARGYTF. The CDR3 DNA reads as TGTGCCATCAGTCCTGGGCAGGGGGCAAGAGGCTACACCTTC.

V usage is TRBV7-9 and J usage is TRBJ2-7; 8 bases fit TRBD1. Losses at the gene ends were 1 base for V and 6 bases for J; bases not matched to a gene: 2. The CDR3 sequence is 13 residues long. The V gene's germline CDR1 is SEHNR and CDR2 FQNEAQ (reference sequence). This CDR3 reads CASSLGTGREQYF. The CDR3 DNA sequence: TGTGCCAGCAGCTTAGGGACAGGGCGCGAGCAGTACTTC.

The chain employs TRBV7-2 and TRBJ2-3; weak D call: TRBD2 (6 bases). The V gene lost 4 bases and the J gene lost 5 bases, with 22 bases spanning the gap. This CDR3 comprises 17 residues. Germline values: CDR1 SGHTA, CDR2 FQGNSA. The CDR3 DNA sequence: TGTGCCAGCAGCTCGCGGGGCGGGGACCACGAGGGAGATACGCAGTATTTT. Amino acid sequence: CASSSRGGDHEGDTQYF.

This rearrangement joins TRBV2 to TRBJ2-5; TRBD1 matches at 9 bases. Germline V CDR1 and CDR2: SNHLY, FYNNEI. The CDR3 runs 14 residues. J lost 1 base, V lost 4 bases, and 1 base had no gene match. In DNA, the CDR3 is TGTGCCAGCAGTGGACAGGGGGTCCAAGAGACCCAGTACTTC. This gives the protein CASSGQGVQETQYF.